Listed below are T cell receptor beta chains from one sample, sequenced in a study of blood T cell repertoires in COVID-19. TCRdb's table, derived via immunoSEQ multiplex PCR, lists solely in-frame clones and lacks some. This table has 150,000 to 200,000 clones, about 88% appearing once. The sample was peripheral blood. These receptors originate from a woman aged 25 to 45 with active or convalescent COVID-19. Both conserved end residues are part of each CDR3. Where a row states a size, it is once, few, many or the class of an expanded clone; other rows omit it.

abundance | v_gene | CDR3aa
- | TRBV2 | CASSLQGARGTEAFF
once | TRBV7-2 | CASSRTSGSWETQYF
- | TRBV3-1/TRBV3-2 | CASSHLTHYGYTF
few | TRBV25-1 | CASDQGSATEAFF
- | TRBV27 | CASSLTRAMTDTQYF
- | TRBV18 | CASSPGAGGRNEQFF
- | TRBV7-9 | CASSLGWGRTYYEQYF
- | TRBV13 | CASSLGGGTGYTF
- | TRBV30 | CAWSGGQGMKNEKLFF
- | TRBV6-5 | CASSLRGNNEQFF
- | TRBV3-1/TRBV3-2 | CASSQAKGLAAADTQYF
- | TRBV5-5 | CASSFLRNTEAFF
- | TRBV18 | CASSPLLSELFF
few | TRBV19 | CASSISQGNGYTF
- | TRBV10-3 | CAISETEANLSYEQYF
- | TRBV28 | CASSLWAGDTEAFF
- | TRBV7-2 | CASSPTRDTEAFF
once | TRBV6-1 | CASSEAGTAAGNTIYF
- | TRBV5-1 | CASSGETASSSYNEQFF
- | TRBV7-9 | CASGTANNQPQHF
few | TRBV5-1 | CASSSGQTSGNYGYTF
once | TRBV10-1 | CASSDSYYEQYF
once | TRBV11-3 | CASSSQGLVAYEQYF
- | TRBV5-1 | CASSLGLPGEQFF
- | TRBV3-1/TRBV3-2 | CASSQTGASYNEQFF
- | TRBV5-4 | CASSLGLAGGRSYNEQFF
- | TRBV27 | CASSLRDRDTGELFF
- | TRBV9 | CASSRGVQGQETQYF
- | TRBV7-9 | CASSLPTGGALDTEAFF
- | TRBV10-1 | CASSEFPSEQYF
- | TRBV6-5 | CARVYHPQDIYEQYF
- | TRBV2 | CASSGVTASTDTQYF
- | TRBV6-6 | CASSARDSVYNSPLHF
few | TRBV27 | CASRNRDSASEQYF
- | TRBV5-1 | CASRGVMTGDSYEQYF
- | TRBV2 | CASSDPLAGGDAFF
- | TRBV7-2 | CASSRSGGGYNEQFF
- | TRBV24-1 | CATSDLWGEGDYGYTF
- | TRBV19 | CASSITSLTDTQYF
- | TRBV4-2 | CASSQDLGQGNYGYTF
- | TRBV19 | CASSIEVSGANVLTF
- | TRBV6-5 | CASSYSAGMEVGELFF
once | TRBV27 | CASSFNSGTSGSTETQYF
- | TRBV2 | CASRVSTSGGQETQYF
- | TRBV15 | CATSRVSGLGINEQFF
once | TRBV2 | CASSERGWSNEKLFF
- | TRBV7-9 | CASSLEAGGSGANVLTF
- | TRBV14 | CASSQDQEARYQETQYF
few | TRBV4-1 | CASSQDGGRANEKLFF
- | TRBV3-1/TRBV3-2 | CASSPGWGVSTDTQYF
- | TRBV30 | CAWSRSSTDTQYF
- | TRBV5-1 | CASSLGRLAGNSASYNEQFF
- | TRBV5-1 | CASFAGGLTDTQYF
- | TRBV29-1 | CSAKRESDTQYF
once | TRBV19 | CASRRASSYEQYF
- | TRBV11-3 | CASSPGQGAGYGYTF